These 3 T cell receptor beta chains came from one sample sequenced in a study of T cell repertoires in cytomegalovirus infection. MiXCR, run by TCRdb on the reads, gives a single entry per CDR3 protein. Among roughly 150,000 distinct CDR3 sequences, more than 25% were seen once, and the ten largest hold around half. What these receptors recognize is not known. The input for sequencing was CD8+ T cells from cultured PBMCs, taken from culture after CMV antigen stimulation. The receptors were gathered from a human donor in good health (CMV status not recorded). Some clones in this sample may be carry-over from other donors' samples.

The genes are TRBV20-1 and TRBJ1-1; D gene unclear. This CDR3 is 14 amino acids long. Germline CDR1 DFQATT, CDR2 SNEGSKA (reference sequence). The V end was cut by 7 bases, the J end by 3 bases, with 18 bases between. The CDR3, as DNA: TGCAGTGTACTAGCGGGATTAGGGCACACTGAAGCTTTCTTT. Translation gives CSVLAGLGHTEAFF.

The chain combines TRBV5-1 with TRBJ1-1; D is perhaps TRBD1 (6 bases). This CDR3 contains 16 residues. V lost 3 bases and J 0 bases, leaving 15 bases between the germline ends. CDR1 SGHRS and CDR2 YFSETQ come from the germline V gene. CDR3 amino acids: CASSSYGTLMNTEAFF. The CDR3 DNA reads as TGCGCCAGCAGCTCCTACGGGACACTCATGAACACTGAAGCTTTCTTT.

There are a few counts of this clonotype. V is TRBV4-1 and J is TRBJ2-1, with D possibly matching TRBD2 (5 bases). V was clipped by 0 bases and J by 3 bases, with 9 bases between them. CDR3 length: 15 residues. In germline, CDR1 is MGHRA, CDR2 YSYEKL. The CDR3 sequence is CASSQENGIYNEQFF. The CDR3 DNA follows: TGCGCCAGCAGCCAAGAGAACGGGATCTACAATGAGCAGTTCTTC.